The 23 T cell receptor beta chains below were found in one sample sequenced in a study of CD8 T cells in ankylosing spondylitis. Study results and limitations: Apparently characteristic of ankylosing spondylitis blood was a TCR beta motif (about 8 highly homologous variants).

No antigen has been assigned to these receptors. TCRdb fed the 5' RACE reads into MiXCR, producing one record per CDR3 protein. The table has some 220,000 distinct CDR3 sequences, 5.5% to 7.5% seen once. The specimen was blood, either unsorted or a sorted T cell fraction (not recorded which). Source of these receptors: a male donor with ankylosing spondylitis.

This clonotype has a handful of counts. The rearrangement links TRBV7-9 to TRBJ2-7; D perhaps matches TRBD2 (5 bases). Between the trimmed V and J ends, which lost 6 bases and 2 bases, there was a span of 23 bases. The CDR3 is 17 amino acids. CDR1 is SEHNR, CDR2 FQNEAQ, per germline (reference sequence). CDR3 sequence: CASSHAPGRAEPYEQYF. CDR3 DNA sequence: TGTGCCAGCAGTCATGCCCCGGGCAGAGCGGAGCCCTACGAGCAGTACTTC.

This clonotype was recorded many times. The chain links TRBV4-3 to TRBJ1-2; TRBD1 might be the D (6 bases). V lost 0 bases, J lost 4 bases, and 18 bases lay in between. This CDR3 is 17 amino acids long. The germline CDR1 and CDR2 sequences are LGHNA and YSLEER. The CDR3 sequence: CASSQDLGQGIFYGYTF. Written as DNA, the CDR3 is TGCGCCAGCAGCCAAGATCTTGGGCAGGGGATATTCTATGGCTACACCTTC.

This clonotype was observed many times. The gene calls are TRBV20-1 and TRBJ2-1; 7 bases fit TRBD1. CDR1 is DFQATT, CDR2 SNEGSKA, per germline (reference sequence). The V and J ends lost 0 bases and 6 bases, in that order; junction bases with no gene match: 11. The CDR3 has 16 amino acids. CDR3 residues: CSARDPGTEMFNEQFF. Written as DNA, the CDR3 is TGCAGTGCTAGAGATCCCGGGACAGAAATGTTCAATGAGCAGTTCTTC.

This clonotype turned up a few times. The genes are TRBV7-9 and TRBJ1-1; D possibly corresponds to TRBD1 (5 bases). This CDR3 spans 15 amino acids. V was pared by 4 bases and J by 0 bases, with 12 bases between. The germline CDR1 and CDR2 sequences are SEHNR and FQNEAQ (reference sequence). CDR3 protein: CASSSSWGMNTEAFF. CDR3 nucleotides: TGTGCCAGCAGCTCGAGCTGGGGGATGAACACTGAAGCTTTCTTT.

This clonotype was seen repeatedly, ten times or more. This chain joins TRBV24-1 and TRBJ2-3, with D hard to call. Trimming took 4 bases from V and 2 from J, leaving 6 bases between them. The CDR3 spans 13 residues. Germline V gene lookup returns CDR1 KGHDR and CDR2 SFDVKD. In DNA, the CDR3 is TGTGCCACCAGTGACCGACCCACAGATACGCAGTATTTT. It is translated as CATSDRPTDTQYF.

This clonotype was recorded many times. J is TRBJ2-1 and V is TRBV7-9; tentative D call: TRBD1 (5 bases). The CDR3 extends over 16 amino acids. Germline-derived CDR1 and CDR2 are SEHNR and FQNEAQ (reference sequence). The germline V and J ends were trimmed by 6 bases and 2 bases, with 17 bases remaining between them. The DNA of the CDR3 is TGTGCCAGCAGAGGCCAACCTATGGACACCTACAATGAGCAGTTCTTC. As protein: CASRGQPMDTYNEQFF. The whole variable domain, filled in from reference TRBV7-9 and TRBJ2-1, reads DTGVSQNPRHKITKRGQNVTFRCDPISEHNRLYWYRQTLGQGPEFLTYFQNEAQLEKSRLLSDRFSAERPKGSFSTLEIQRTEQGDSAMYLCASRGQPMDTYNEQFFGPGTRLTVL.

The chain couples TRBV4-1 to TRBJ2-1, with D perhaps matching TRBD1 or TRBD2 (5 bases each). Trimming took off 4 bases at V and 0 bases at J, with 13 bases between the two ends. The CDR3 runs 16 residues. Germline V gives CDR1 MGHRA, CDR2 YSYEKL. Written as DNA, the CDR3 is TGCGCCAGCAGCCGTGCAAGAGGGGCCTCCTACAATGAGCAGTTCTTC. Its protein is CASSRARGASYNEQFF.

This clonotype was recorded at least ten times. CDR3 protein: CASSVGTAGTSGTDTQYF. CDR3 DNA: TGCGCCAGCAGCGTCGGGACCGCCGGGACTAGCGGCACAGATACGCAGTATTTT. V is TRBV4-3 and J is TRBJ2-3; 10 nucleotides match TRBD2. J gave up 1 base and V 5 bases, and 12 bases lay outside the gene matches. Per the germline V gene, CDR1 is LGHNA and CDR2 is YSLEER. This CDR3 has 18 amino acids.

The rearrangement links TRBV2 to TRBJ2-7; D perhaps matches TRBD2 (6 bases). The CDR3 is 14 residues long. The germline V gene has CDR1 SNHLY and CDR2 FYNNEI. Trimming shortened V by 8 bases and J by 2 bases, and 16 bases separated the two germline ends. The CDR3 coding sequence is TGTGCCAGCCCCCCGGTGGGGGAGGCCTACGAGCAGTACTTC. Residues: CASPPVGEAYEQYF. The variable domain in full, completed from reference TRBV2 and TRBJ2-7, reads EPEVTQTPSHQVTQMGQEVILRCVPISNHLYFYWYRQILGQKVEFLVSFYNNEISEKSEIFDDQFSVERPDGSNFTLKIRSTKLEDSAMYFCASPPVGEAYEQYFGPGTRLTVT.

This clonotype was detected only a few times. The chain links TRBV4-3 to TRBJ2-3; D may be TRBD1 (5 bases). CDR1 LGHNA and CDR2 YSLEER come from the germline V gene. The CDR3 covers 15 residues. V shed 0 bases and J shed 2 bases, with 9 bases lying between them. The CDR3 DNA sequence: TGCGCCAGCAGCCAAGATCTAGGGGTCACAGATACGCAGTATTTT. This encodes CASSQDLGVTDTQYF.

The sample holds many counts of this clonotype. V and J are TRBV11-3 and TRBJ2-2; 7 nucleotides line up with TRBD2. This CDR3 region has 18 residues. CDR1 and CDR2 (germline): SGHNT, YENEEA. V lost 3 bases, J lost 2 bases, and 12 bases stayed unmatched. CDR3 sequence: CASSFGVGGVLNTGELFF. The CDR3 DNA follows: TGTGCCAGCAGCTTTGGCGTTGGGGGGGTGTTAAACACCGGGGAGCTGTTTTTT.

This clonotype showed up many times. The chain joins TRBV28 to TRBJ1-5, with 8 bases that match TRBD1. The CDR3 contains 16 residues. CDR1 is MDHEN, CDR2 SYDVKM, per germline. After removal of 3 bases from V and 4 bases from J, the junction contained 8 bases not matched to a gene. The CDR3 DNA is TGTGCCAGCAGTTTTGCCCGGACAGGGAGAAATCAGCCCCAGCATTTT. As protein: CASSFARTGRNQPQHF.

The sample holds many counts of this clonotype. The V and J genes are TRBV9 and TRBJ2-7, with D possibly being TRBD2 (5 bases). This CDR3 spans 16 amino acids. V dropped 0 bases and J dropped 2 bases, with 15 bases sitting between them. In germline, CDR1 is SGDLS, CDR2 YYNGEE. CDR3 loop: CASSVDGKDWAYEQYF. The CDR3 DNA follows: TGTGCCAGCAGCGTAGACGGAAAGGACTGGGCCTACGAGCAGTACTTC.

The table lists this clonotype with many counts. CDR3 sequence reads: CASSQDGPLTEAFF. DNA for the CDR3: TGCGCCAGCAGCCAAGACGGGCCGCTCACTGAAGCTTTCTTT. The genes are TRBV4-3 and TRBJ1-1; D is unresolved. Trimming pared 0 bases from V and 4 bases from J, leaving 9 bases between. Germline CDR1 is LGHNA and CDR2 is YSLEER. CDR3 length equals 14 residues.

The V gene is TRBV11-2, the J gene TRBJ2-1; TRBD2 matches 11 bases. Trimming cost V 4 bases and J 9 bases; bases outside gene matches: 8. The CDR3 covers 15 residues. Per germline, CDR1 SGHAT and CDR2 FQNNGV. For the CDR3, the DNA is TGTGCCAGCAGCTATAGCGGGAGGGCCGGGGCTGAGCAGTTCTTC. Translation gives CASSYSGRAGAEQFF.

In its sample, this clonotype was seen many times. The chain carries TRBV7-6 and TRBJ1-1, with TRBD1 matching over 10 bases. The CDR3 has 14 amino acids. Germline lookup yields CDR1 SGHVS and CDR2 FNYEAQ. Losses at the gene ends were 3 bases for V and 6 bases for J; bases not matched to a gene: 4. CDR3 sequence reads: CASSFGTGVPEAFF. The CDR3 DNA reads as TGTGCCAGCAGCTTCGGGACAGGGGTCCCTGAAGCTTTCTTT.

This clonotype was detected many times. The genes are TRBV6-2 or TRBV6-3 and TRBJ1-5; TRBD1 might be the D (5 bases). This CDR3 has 14 residues. The V gene's germline CDR1 is MNHEY and CDR2 SVGEGT. V lost 2 bases to trimming and J lost 3 bases, with 8 bases between them. The CDR3: CASSYGATNQPQHF. The CDR3 region has the DNA TGTGCCAGCAGTTACGGGGCGACCAATCAGCCCCAGCATTTT.

The V call is TRBV19, the J call TRBJ1-5; 10 bases agree with TRBD1. Germline V gene lookup returns CDR1 LNHDA and CDR2 SQIVND (reference sequence). The CDR3 loop spans 14 amino acids. V lost 8 bases, J lost 9 bases, and 10 bases stayed unmatched. CDR3 loop: CASQTGGGVGPQHF. As DNA, the CDR3 is TGTGCCAGTCAGACAGGGGGCGGTGTAGGGCCCCAGCATTTT. The full variable domain, with the rest looked up from reference TRBV19 and TRBJ1-5, is DGGITQSPKYLFRKEGQNVTLSCEQNLNHDAMYWYRQDPGQGLRLIYYSQIVNDFQKGDIAEGYSVSREKKESFPLTVTSAQKNPTAFYLCASQTGGGVGPQHFGDGTRLSIL.

This clonotype was counted ten times or more. This sequence joins TRBV7-9 and TRBJ2-3; the D gene is possibly TRBD1 (6 bases). The CDR3 loop spans 15 amino acids. Trimming cost V 6 bases and J 2 bases, with 15 bases left between them. Germline V gene lookup returns CDR1 SEHNR and CDR2 FQNEAQ (reference sequence). The CDR3 coding sequence is TGTGCCAGCAGGTCTCCAGGGGTCTACACAGATACGCAGTATTTT. It codes for CASRSPGVYTDTQYF.

This clonotype showed up many times. The rearrangement uses TRBV13 and TRBJ2-7; tentatively, D is TRBD2 (6 bases). The CDR3 sequence is 14 residues long. Germline V gene data show CDR1 as PRHDT and CDR2 as FYEKMQ (reference sequence). Trimming removed 1 base at V and 5 bases at J, with 12 bases between. Here the CDR3 reads CASSLVGTSHEQYF. In DNA, the CDR3 is TGTGCCAGCAGCTTAGTTGGGACTTCCCACGAGCAGTACTTC.

This clonotype was observed a handful of times. The chain combines TRBV7-6 with TRBJ2-1; TRBD2 might be the D (6 bases). Germline lookup yields CDR1 SGHVS and CDR2 FNYEAQ. The CDR3 runs 14 residues. V lost 7 bases and J 6 bases, leaving 16 bases between the germline ends. The CDR3 reads CASTAGLTTNEQFF. The CDR3 DNA is TGTGCCAGCACCGCGGGACTGACAACCAATGAGCAGTTCTTC.

Only a few counts were recorded for this clonotype. The chain couples TRBV9 to TRBJ1-3; D is possibly TRBD1 (6 bases). CDR3 length equals 15 residues. Between the trimmed V and J ends, which lost 0 bases and 0 bases, there was a span of 7 bases. Germline assignment: CDR1 SGDLS and CDR2 YYNGEE. CDR3 residues: CASSVGTVSGNTIYF. The CDR3 region has the DNA TGTGCCAGCAGCGTAGGGACAGTCTCTGGAAACACCATATATTTT.

In this sample, this clonotype turned up many times. V is TRBV11-2 and J is TRBJ2-1, with 8 bases lining up with TRBD2. This CDR3 has 15 residues. Trimming cost V 3 bases and J 9 bases; bases outside gene matches: 10. In germline, CDR1 is SGHAT, CDR2 FQNNGV. DNA of the CDR3: TGTGCCAGCAGCTTCAGCGGGAGAGGGCTTAGTGAGCAGTTCTTC. Protein sequence: CASSFSGRGLSEQFF. The complete variable domain, with remaining parts taken from reference TRBV11-2 and TRBJ2-1, reads EAGVAQSPRYKIIEKRQSVAFWCNPISGHATLYWYQQILGQGPKLLIQFQNNGVVDDSQLPKDRFSAERLKGVDSTLKIQPAKLEDSAVYLCASSFSGRGLSEQFFGPGTRLTVL.